This T cell receptor beta chain was captured in a study of OX40 agonist ivuxolimab in advanced cancers. Study information: Two cutaneous melanoma patients and one hepatocellular carcinoma patient, three in all, had partial responses. Study conclusions and caveats: The work left the antigen specificity of expanded peripheral T cells undetermined.

Sequencing was performed with immunoSEQ multiplex PCR; in TCRdb, only in-frame clones are kept and a portion is missing. The sample holds fewer than 90,000 clones, about 90% seen once. In its sample, this clone was seen once. Its antigen is unidentified. No patient had autoimmune disease or received systemic immunosuppression. Losses at the gene ends were 8 bases for V and 4 bases for J; bases not matched to a gene: 0. This CDR3 is built from 11 residues. Germline V gene sequence: CDR1 MDHEN, CDR2 SYDVKM. The sample in question was CD4+ or CD8+ T cells sorted from blood, obtained in a trial of the OX40 agonist ivuxolimab. The chain recombines TRBV28 with TRBJ2-3, with 7 bases aligning to TRBD2. This receptor was identified in an adult with an advanced solid tumor such as melanoma, head and neck, liver or kidney cancer. The CDR3 sequence: CASREADTQYF. CDR3 DNA: TGTGCCAGCCGGGAGGCAGATACGCAGTATTTT.